Presented here are 16 T cell receptor beta chains from one specimen sequenced in a study of long-term antiretroviral therapy in people with HIV. At the survey level, the v3.0 immunoSEQ assay was run. Data came from immunoSEQ multiplex PCR; TCRdb stores just in-frame clones and leaves some out. The table lists approximately 30,000 clones, roughly 85% of them singletons. This sample comprised unsorted PBMCs, obtained 0.8 years before starting antiretroviral therapy. Every receptor here comes from a man between 18 and 35 years old with HIV.

This chain uses TRBV6-6 with TRBJ1-1, with D perhaps matching TRBD1 (5 bases). In germline, CDR1 is MNHNY, CDR2 SVGAGI (reference sequence). Trimming took off 6 bases at V and 1 base at J, with 9 bases between the two ends. There are 13 residues in the CDR3. The CDR3 sequence: CASRTQGNTEAFF. In DNA form, the CDR3 reads TGTGCCAGCAGAACCCAGGGGAACACTGAAGCTTTCTTT.

This chain connects TRBV6-1 to TRBJ1-5, with TRBD1 as a possible D gene (6 bases). Germline CDR1 reads MNHNS; CDR2 reads SASEGT. The CDR3 extends over 14 amino acids. V was shortened by 2 bases and J by 7 bases, with 12 bases between the two germline ends. This chain's CDR3 is CASSEMGARQPQHF. The CDR3 DNA reads TGTGCCAGCAGTGAAATGGGGGCTCGACAGCCCCAGCATTTT.

This clone was detected a few times. The chain employs TRBV7-9 and TRBJ1-1; 9 bases align to TRBD1. The germline gives CDR1 SEHNR, CDR2 FQNEAQ (reference sequence). V lost 4 bases, J lost 5 bases, and 5 bases stayed unmatched. The CDR3 loop spans 14 amino acids. CDR3 residues: CASSYGTGRTEAFF. The CDR3 DNA follows: TGTGCCAGCAGCTACGGGACAGGGAGGACTGAAGCTTTCTTT.

The chain links TRBV7-2 to TRBJ1-2, with TRBD1 identical over 9 bases. This CDR3 comprises 15 residues. In germline, CDR1 is SGHTA, CDR2 FQGNSA. V shed 5 bases, J shed 0 bases, and the junction held 4 bases outside the gene matches. The CDR3 nucleotides are TGTGCCAGCAGCCCGGGACAGGGCGCTAACTATGGCTACACCTTC. Translating it yields CASSPGQGANYGYTF.

This chain uses TRBV30 with TRBJ2-2; no reliable D call. Deletions cut 1 base from V and 0 bases from J, with 12 bases between. The germline V gene encodes CDR1 GTSNPN and CDR2 SVGIG (reference sequence). The CDR3 consists of 16 residues. The CDR3 coding sequence is TGTGCCTGGAGTGGGTCCGCTGGGGCGAACACCGGGGAGCTGTTTTTT. Protein: CAWSGSAGANTGELFF.

CDR3 sequence: CASSQSTDGNTGELFF. Written as DNA, the CDR3 is TGTGCCAGCAGCCAATCAACCGACGGGAACACCGGGGAGCTGTTTTTT. J is TRBJ2-2 and V is TRBV4-2; D uncertain. V lost 2 bases to trimming and J lost 1 base, with 11 bases between them. The CDR3 totals 16 residues. Germline V gene lookup returns CDR1 LGHNA and CDR2 YNFKEQ.

The chain is built from TRBV30 and TRBJ2-2; unclear D gene. CDR1 is GTSNPN, CDR2 SVGIG, per germline (reference sequence). V lost 2 bases to trimming and J lost 0 bases, with 10 bases between them. The CDR3 has 15 amino acids. The CDR3 sequence: CAWSPTISNTGELFF. The CDR3 DNA sequence: TGTGCCTGGAGTCCTACCATTTCGAACACCGGGGAGCTGTTTTTT.

The rearrangement joins TRBV5-1 to TRBJ2-1, with TRBD2 matching 10 bases. The CDR3 consists of 15 residues. V lost 3 bases to trimming and J lost 5 bases; unmatched junction nucleotides: 5. CDR1 is SGHRS and CDR2 is YFSETQ in the germline V gene. The CDR3 protein is CASSSQRGGDNEQFF. CDR3 DNA sequence: TGCGCCAGCAGCTCCCAGCGGGGGGGAGACAATGAGCAGTTCTTC.

CDR3 sequence reads: CASTGRSGTSGRIDTQYF. CDR3 coding DNA: TGTGCCAGCACCGGACGCTCCGGGACTAGCGGGAGAATAGATACGCAGTATTTT. The rearrangement joins TRBV9 to TRBJ2-3, with TRBD2 identical over 14 bases. The ends lost 6 bases at V and 5 bases at J; junction bases unmatched: 14. CDR1 is SGDLS and CDR2 is YYNGEE in the germline V gene. There are 18 residues in the CDR3.

The rearrangement links TRBV19 to TRBJ2-7; 7 nucleotides line up with TRBD2. CDR3 size: 20 residues. Germline CDR1 LNHDA, CDR2 SQIVND (reference sequence). With 3 bases clipped from V and 0 bases from J, the junction kept 20 bases outside the gene matches. Written as DNA, the CDR3 is TGTGCCAGTAGTATTCGAGCCGCCTCACCAGCACTAGCGATCTCCTACGAGCAGTACTTC. Translation: CASSIRAASPALAISYEQYF.

In this sample, this clone turned up a few times. The J gene is TRBJ1-6, the V gene TRBV7-2; a possible D gene is TRBD1 (5 bases). The CDR3 length is 15 residues. CDR1 is SGHTA and CDR2 is FQGNSA in the germline V gene. Trimming pared 5 bases from V and 5 bases from J, leaving 13 bases between. The chain's CDR3 is CASSNRQSHNSPLHF. The CDR3 DNA is TGTGCCAGCAGCAACCGACAGTCTCATAATTCACCCCTCCACTTT.

The V and J genes are TRBV6-4 and TRBJ2-7; D is perhaps TRBD2 (5 bases). Germline values: CDR1 MRHNA, CDR2 SNTAGT. The CDR3 loop spans 15 amino acids. Trimming took off 0 bases at V and 0 bases at J, with 9 bases between the two ends. Here the CDR3 reads CASSDSRTLSYEQYF. For the CDR3, the DNA is TGTGCCAGCAGTGACTCCCGGACTCTCTCCTACGAGCAGTACTTC.

This sequence joins TRBV9 and TRBJ2-1; D perhaps matches TRBD2 (5 bases). V was pared by 1 base and J by 6 bases, with 11 bases between. The CDR3 runs to 14 residues. Germline V gene data show CDR1 as SGDLS and CDR2 as YYNGEE. CDR3 coding DNA: TGTGCCAGCAGCGTATCCCTAGCCCCCAATGAGCAGTTCTTC. It codes for CASSVSLAPNEQFF.

This clone came up a few times. The rearrangement uses TRBV9 and TRBJ1-2; TRBD1 aligns across 10 bases. V trimming: 4 bases; J trimming: 2 bases; junction bases outside the gene matches: 8. The CDR3 covers 16 residues. Germline CDR1 SGDLS, CDR2 YYNGEE. The CDR3 reads CASSPPGTGANYGYTF. CDR3 nucleotide sequence: TGTGCCAGCAGCCCTCCCGGGACAGGGGCAAACTATGGCTACACCTTC.

The J gene is TRBJ1-2, the V gene TRBV19; D not resolved. V gave up 3 bases and J gave up 6 bases, with 17 bases separating them. CDR1 is LNHDA, CDR2 SQIVND, per germline (reference sequence). The CDR3 is made up of 15 amino acids. The CDR3 here is CASSIGRNNPNGYTF. DNA of the CDR3: TGTGCCAGTAGTATTGGACGGAATAACCCCAATGGCTACACCTTC.

This clone has just a few counts. The chain carries TRBV5-1 and TRBJ1-2; 8 bases map to TRBD1. Trimming removed 0 bases from V and 8 bases from J; junction bases left unmatched: 9. Germline V lookup: CDR1 SGHRS, CDR2 YFSETQ. The CDR3 has 15 amino acids. The CDR3 spells CASSLVDRVAQGYTF. The CDR3 nucleotides are TGCGCCAGCAGCTTGGTGGACAGGGTGGCACAGGGCTACACCTTC. Together with reference TRBV5-1 and TRBJ1-2, the CDR3 gives the full variable domain: KAGVTQTPRYLIKTRGQQVTLSCSPISGHRSVSWYQQTPGQGLQFLFEYFSETQRNKGNFPGRFSGRQFSNSRSEMNVSTLELGDSALYLCASSLVDRVAQGYTFGSGTRLTVV.